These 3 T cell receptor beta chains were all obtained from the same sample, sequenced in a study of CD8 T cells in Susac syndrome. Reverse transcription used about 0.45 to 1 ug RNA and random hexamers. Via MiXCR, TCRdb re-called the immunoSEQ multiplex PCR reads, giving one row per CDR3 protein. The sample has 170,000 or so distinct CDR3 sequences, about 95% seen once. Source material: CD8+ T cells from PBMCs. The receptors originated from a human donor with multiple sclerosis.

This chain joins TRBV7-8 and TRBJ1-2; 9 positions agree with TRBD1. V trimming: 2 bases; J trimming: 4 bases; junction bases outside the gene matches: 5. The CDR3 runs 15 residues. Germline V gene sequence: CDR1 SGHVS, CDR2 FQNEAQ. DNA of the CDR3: TGTGCCAGCAGCTTAACAGGGGGCTCTGGCTATGGCTACACCTTC. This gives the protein CASSLTGGSGYGYTF.

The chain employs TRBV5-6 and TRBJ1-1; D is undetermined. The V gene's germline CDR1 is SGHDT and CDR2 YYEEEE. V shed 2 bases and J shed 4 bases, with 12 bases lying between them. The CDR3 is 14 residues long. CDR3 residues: CASSFIWQSTEAFF. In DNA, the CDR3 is TGTGCCAGCAGCTTCATATGGCAGAGCACTGAAGCTTTCTTT.

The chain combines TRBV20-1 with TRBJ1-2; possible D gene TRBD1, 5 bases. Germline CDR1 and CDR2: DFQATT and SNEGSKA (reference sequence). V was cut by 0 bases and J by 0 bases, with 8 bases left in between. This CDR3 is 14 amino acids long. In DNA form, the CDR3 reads TGCAGTGCTAGAGACCAGGGAGCTAACTATGGCTACACCTTC. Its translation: CSARDQGANYGYTF.